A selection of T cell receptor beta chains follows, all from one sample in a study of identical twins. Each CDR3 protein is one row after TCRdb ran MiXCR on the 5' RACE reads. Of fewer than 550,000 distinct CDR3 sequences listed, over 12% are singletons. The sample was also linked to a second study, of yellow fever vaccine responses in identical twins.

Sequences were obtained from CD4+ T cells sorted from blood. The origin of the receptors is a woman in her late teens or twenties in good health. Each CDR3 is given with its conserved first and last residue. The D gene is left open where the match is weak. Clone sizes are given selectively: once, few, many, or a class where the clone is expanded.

CDR3 DNA: TGTGCCAGCAGCGGGGGTTCGGGGCGCTTCGTGGCAACCTCCTACAATGAGCAGTTCTTC
CDR3 protein: CASSGGSGRFVATSYNEQFF
clone size: -
J gene: TRBJ2-1
V gene: TRBV4-2
D gene: -

CDR3 DNA: TGCGCCAGCAGCTTGCGGACTAGCGGGAGTTCCACAGATACGCAGTATTTT
CDR3 protein: CASSLRTSGSSTDTQYF
clone size: -
J gene: TRBJ2-3
V gene: TRBV5-1
D gene: TRBD2

CDR3 DNA: TGTGCCAGCAGGAGGGCTGTAGATACGCAGTATTTT
CDR3 protein: CASRRAVDTQYF
clone size: many
J gene: TRBJ2-3
V gene: TRBV12-3/TRBV12-4
D gene: -

CDR3 DNA: TGTGCCAGCAGTTATATGCGGGGGGAGCTGTTTTTT
CDR3 protein: CASSYMRGELFF
clone size: -
J gene: TRBJ2-2
V gene: TRBV6-2/TRBV6-3
D gene: -

CDR3 DNA: TGTGCCAGCAGCGAGGGACTAGACGAGCAGTACTTC
CDR3 protein: CASSEGLDEQYF
clone size: -
J gene: TRBJ2-7
V gene: TRBV7-9
D gene: TRBD2

CDR3 DNA: TGTGCCAGCAGTTCCCCTCCCACTGAAGCTTTCTTT
CDR3 protein: CASSSPPTEAFF
clone size: -
J gene: TRBJ1-1
V gene: TRBV28
D gene: -

CDR3 DNA: TGTGCCAGCAGCCAAGCCCAGGGATATAATGAGCAGTTCTTC
CDR3 protein: CASSQAQGYNEQFF
clone size: few
J gene: TRBJ2-1
V gene: TRBV3-1
D gene: -

CDR3 DNA: TGTGCCAGCAGTGACCCTGGGGTAGCTGAAGAGACCCAGTACTTC
CDR3 protein: CASSDPGVAEETQYF
clone size: -
J gene: TRBJ2-5
V gene: TRBV25-1
D gene: -

CDR3 DNA: TGTGCCAGCAGCTCCGCCGACAGGTTACAGTATGGCTACACCTTC
CDR3 protein: CASSSADRLQYGYTF
clone size: few
J gene: TRBJ1-2
V gene: TRBV7-2
D gene: -

CDR3 DNA: TGCGCCAGCAGCACAACCGGGACCTCTGACGAGCAGTACTTC
CDR3 protein: CASSTTGTSDEQYF
clone size: few
J gene: TRBJ2-7
V gene: TRBV5-1
D gene: -

CDR3 DNA: TGCAGTGCTAGCGACCTCCAGGGCGTTATCAAAAACATTCAGTACTTC
CDR3 protein: CSASDLQGVIKNIQYF
clone size: -
J gene: TRBJ2-4
V gene: TRBV20-1
D gene: -

CDR3 DNA: TGTGCCAGCAGCCCCCGGACAGGGCCGTCCTACGAGCAGTACTTC
CDR3 protein: CASSPRTGPSYEQYF
clone size: -
J gene: TRBJ2-7
V gene: TRBV3-1
D gene: TRBD1

CDR3 DNA: TGTGCCAGCAGCCCCGAGTGGGAAGACAACTATGGCTACACCTTC
CDR3 protein: CASSPEWEDNYGYTF
clone size: -
J gene: TRBJ1-2
V gene: TRBV12-3/TRBV12-4
D gene: -

CDR3 DNA: TGTGCCAGCACCCCCAGCGCAGCAACTAATGAAAAACTGTTTTTT
CDR3 protein: CASTPSAATNEKLFF
clone size: few
J gene: TRBJ1-4
V gene: TRBV7-9
D gene: -

CDR3 DNA: TGCGCCAGCAGCCAGGGAGGGGGGGCCGGAGATACGCAGTATTTT
CDR3 protein: CASSQGGGAGDTQYF
clone size: -
J gene: TRBJ2-3
V gene: TRBV4-1
D gene: -

CDR3 DNA: TGCGCCAGCAGCTTGCCAGCGGGGAATACAGATACGCAGTATTTT
CDR3 protein: CASSLPAGNTDTQYF
clone size: -
J gene: TRBJ2-3
V gene: TRBV5-1
D gene: TRBD2

CDR3 DNA: TGTGCCAGCATGGCGGCGGGATCTCCCTACGAGCAGTACTTC
CDR3 protein: CASMAAGSPYEQYF
clone size: many
J gene: TRBJ2-7
V gene: TRBV12-3/TRBV12-4
D gene: -

CDR3 DNA: TGTGCCAGCAGCCAAAGACAGGGGACCTTAGCTAACTATGGCTACACCTTC
CDR3 protein: CASSQRQGTLANYGYTF
clone size: -
J gene: TRBJ1-2
V gene: TRBV3-1
D gene: TRBD1

CDR3 DNA: TGTGCCAGCAGCTTAGCGTGGGACAGAGCATCCTCCTACGAGCAGTACTTC
CDR3 protein: CASSLAWDRASSYEQYF
clone size: -
J gene: TRBJ2-7
V gene: TRBV11-3
D gene: TRBD1

CDR3 DNA: TGTGCCAGCAGCCCTGAGAGAGCGACAGGCAAAAAACTGTTTTTT
CDR3 protein: CASSPERATGKKLFF
clone size: few
J gene: TRBJ1-4
V gene: TRBV7-2
D gene: -

CDR3 DNA: TGTGCCAGCAGTTACCTGGGACAGGGTGCCACTGAAGCTTTCTTT
CDR3 protein: CASSYLGQGATEAFF
clone size: -
J gene: TRBJ1-1
V gene: TRBV6-5
D gene: TRBD1

CDR3 DNA: TGTGCCAGCACCCCGGGCCAGGGGAACTCTGGAAACACCATATATTTT
CDR3 protein: CASTPGQGNSGNTIYF
clone size: -
J gene: TRBJ1-3
V gene: TRBV7-9
D gene: -

CDR3 DNA: TGCGCCAGCAGTCCGTCAGGGGAGAACACCGGGGAGCTGTTTTTT
CDR3 protein: CASSPSGENTGELFF
clone size: few
J gene: TRBJ2-2
V gene: TRBV5-1
D gene: -

CDR3 DNA: TGTGCCAGCAGCTCTAGCGGCCTAGAGCAGTTCTTC
CDR3 protein: CASSSSGLEQFF
clone size: many
J gene: TRBJ2-1
V gene: TRBV7-3
D gene: TRBD2

CDR3 DNA: TGCAGCGTGGATGGCGGGGAGACCCAGTACTTC
CDR3 protein: CSVDGGETQYF
clone size: -
J gene: TRBJ2-5
V gene: TRBV29-1
D gene: -

CDR3 DNA: TGTGCCACCAGCAGAGCAAACAGGGTTGCTGAAGCTTTCTTT
CDR3 protein: CATSRANRVAEAFF
clone size: -
J gene: TRBJ1-1
V gene: TRBV15
D gene: -

CDR3 DNA: TGTGCCACCAGTGATTCCGGGACAGGGCACGAAGAGACCCAGTACTTC
CDR3 protein: CATSDSGTGHEETQYF
clone size: few
J gene: TRBJ2-5
V gene: TRBV24-1
D gene: TRBD1

CDR3 DNA: TGTGCCAGCAGTTTGCGGGGAAACAATGAGCAGTTCTTC
CDR3 protein: CASSLRGNNEQFF
clone size: many
J gene: TRBJ2-1
V gene: TRBV12-3/TRBV12-4
D gene: -

CDR3 DNA: TGTGCCAGCAGCTTAGCGGGCAGGGTGGCCAAAAACATTCAGTACTTC
CDR3 protein: CASSLAGRVAKNIQYF
clone size: -
J gene: TRBJ2-4
V gene: TRBV7-2
D gene: -

CDR3 DNA: TGCAGTGCTAGGGGTAGCGGGGGGGCGAACACCGGGGAGCTGTTTTTT
CDR3 protein: CSARGSGGANTGELFF
clone size: -
J gene: TRBJ2-2
V gene: TRBV20-1
D gene: TRBD2

CDR3 DNA: TGCAGCGCGCGGACTAATACCTACGAGCAGTACTTC
CDR3 protein: CSARTNTYEQYF
clone size: few
J gene: TRBJ2-7
V gene: TRBV29-1
D gene: -

CDR3 DNA: TGTGCCAGCAGTGATGGGTGGGGCAGAGGCTCCTACAATGAGCAGTTCTTC
CDR3 protein: CASSDGWGRGSYNEQFF
clone size: many
J gene: TRBJ2-1
V gene: TRBV6-1
D gene: -

CDR3 DNA: TGCGCCAGCAGCTTGCAGGGTGCAGCAGATACGCAGTATTTT
CDR3 protein: CASSLQGAADTQYF
clone size: few
J gene: TRBJ2-3
V gene: TRBV5-1
D gene: -

CDR3 DNA: TGTGCCAGCAGTCGCGACAGGAGCCGCACCGGGGAGCTGTTTTTT
CDR3 protein: CASSRDRSRTGELFF
clone size: -
J gene: TRBJ2-2
V gene: TRBV11-2
D gene: -

CDR3 DNA: TGTGCCAGCGCCCTAGCGGCTACCTACAATGAGCAGTTCTTC
CDR3 protein: CASALAATYNEQFF
clone size: few
J gene: TRBJ2-1
V gene: TRBV28
D gene: TRBD2

CDR3 DNA: TGTGCCAGCAGCTTAGGGGGACTAGCGTATAGCACAGATACGCAGTATTTT
CDR3 protein: CASSLGGLAYSTDTQYF
clone size: few
J gene: TRBJ2-3
V gene: TRBV7-6
D gene: TRBD2